The T cell receptor beta chain described here comes from a study of cytotoxic CD8 clonotypes in ibrutinib-treated CLL. The study's findings and limits: Clonality, elevated at ibrutinib response, dropped back toward baseline at progression. At the start, clonality exceeded age-matched healthy donors and followed circulating CD8+ T-cell counts.

As to this clone: What it recognizes is unknown.

Library input was about 1.8 micrograms of DNA from cryopreserved PBMCs. Germline CDR1 and CDR2: MGHDK and SYGVNS. Germline trimming cut 7 bases from V and 6 bases from J; bases unmatched to any gene: 9. The length of the CDR3 is 15 residues. With sequencing, the targeted depth ranged from 1 in 200,000 to 1 in 1 million T cells. Clones were read by immunoSEQ multiplex PCR, and TCRdb kept only the in-frame ones, dropping some. The profile shows around 97,000 clones, approximately 80% of them singletons. The chain employs TRBV25-1 and TRBJ2-2; 9 nucleotides match TRBD1. The sequencing used PBMCs, collected after 12 months of ibrutinib treatment. This sequence originates from a human donor with chronic lymphocytic leukemia. The CDR3 protein is CASNTGGGWAGELFF. In DNA, the CDR3 is TGTGCCAGCAATACAGGGGGCGGATGGGCCGGGGAGCTGTTTTTT.